Listed below are T cell receptor beta chains from one sample, sequenced in a study of blood T cell repertoires in COVID-19. Sequenced by immunoSEQ multiplex PCR; TCRdb stores in-frame clones only, minus some. The top ten clones hold under 7% of a sample with approximately 280,000 clones, 90% of them seen once. The material sequenced was peripheral blood. The receptor set was obtained from a woman in her twenties or thirties with COVID-19, enrolled during active disease. The CDR3 runs from the conserved cysteine through the conserved F or W. Fields, in order: CDR3 protein, CDR3 DNA, clone size, J gene, V gene, D gene. D genes are given only for firm matches. Only part of the rows carry a size: once, few, many, or a class if the clone is expanded.

CDR3: CASSRTMGSNEKLFF; DNA: TGTGCCAGCAGCCGGACTATGGGTTCTAATGAAAAACTGTTTTTT; size: -; J: TRBJ1-4; V: TRBV5-5; D: -
CDR3: CASSFGGAYQPQHF; DNA: TGTGCCAGCAGTTTTGGGGGGGCTTACCAGCCCCAGCATTTT; size: -; J: TRBJ1-5; V: TRBV28; D: -
CDR3: CASSQGTGGWQYF; DNA: TGTGCCAGCAGCCAAGGAACGGGAGGTTGGCAGTACTTC; size: -; J: TRBJ2-7; V: TRBV14; D: TRBD2
CDR3: CASSSRGYQETQYF; DNA: TGTGCCAGCAGTTCTCGGGGATATCAAGAGACCCAGTACTTC; size: -; J: TRBJ2-5; V: TRBV28; D: -
CDR3: CASSLRPGQGDETQYF; DNA: TGTGCCAGCAGCTTACGTCCTGGACAGGGGGATGAGACCCAGTACTTC; size: -; J: TRBJ2-5; V: TRBV7-3; D: TRBD1
CDR3: CASSRGGKQETQYF; DNA: TGTGCCAGCAGCCGCGGGGGAAAACAAGAGACCCAGTACTTC; size: -; J: TRBJ2-5; V: TRBV3-1/TRBV3-2; D: TRBD2
CDR3: CASSLGRVGTGELFF; DNA: TGCGCCAGCAGCTTGGGGCGGGTTGGCACCGGGGAGCTGTTTTTT; size: -; J: TRBJ2-2; V: TRBV5-1; D: -
CDR3: CATQPSGTSGSYEQYF; DNA: TGTGCCACCCAACCCTCCGGGACTAGCGGGAGTTACGAGCAGTACTTC; size: -; J: TRBJ2-7; V: TRBV7-8; D: TRBD2
CDR3: CASSPSRTGQGEQYF; DNA: TGTGCCAGCTCACCAAGCAGGACAGGCCAGGGCGAGCAGTACTTC; size: -; J: TRBJ2-7; V: TRBV18; D: TRBD1
CDR3: CAWAGGVYEQYF; DNA: TGTGCCTGGGCCGGGGGGGTCTACGAGCAGTACTTC; size: -; J: TRBJ2-7; V: TRBV30; D: TRBD2
CDR3: CASSLEGGNQPQHF; DNA: TGTGCCAGCAGTTTAGAGGGGGGCAATCAGCCCCAGCATTTT; size: -; J: TRBJ1-5; V: TRBV28; D: -
CDR3: CASSLQGSTDTQYF; DNA: TGTGCCAGCAGCCTACAGGGAAGCACAGATACGCAGTATTTT; size: -; J: TRBJ2-3; V: TRBV7-9; D: -
CDR3: CATSDPHHGYTF; DNA: TGTGCCACCAGTGATCCACACCATGGCTACACCTTC; size: -; J: TRBJ1-2; V: TRBV24-1; D: -
CDR3: CASSTRGPGRGNEQFF; DNA: TGTGCCAGCAGTACGCGGGGACCGGGCCGGGGGAATGAGCAGTTCTTC; size: -; J: TRBJ2-1; V: TRBV27; D: -
CDR3: CAWSGAGGPSTDTQYF; DNA: TGTGCCTGGAGTGGGGCGGGAGGGCCCAGCACAGATACGCAGTATTTT; size: -; J: TRBJ2-3; V: TRBV30; D: TRBD2
CDR3: CASSPDSTNEKLFF; DNA: TGTGCCAGCAGCCCTGACAGCACTAATGAAAAACTGTTTTTT; size: once; J: TRBJ1-4; V: TRBV7-9; D: -
CDR3: CASSLVSSYEQYF; DNA: TGTGCCAGCAGCTTGGTTAGCTCCTACGAGCAGTACTTC; size: -; J: TRBJ2-7; V: TRBV5-5; D: -
CDR3: CASSGRTVFNEQFF; DNA: TGTGCCAGCAGCGGGAGGACAGTTTTCAATGAGCAGTTCTTC; size: -; J: TRBJ2-1; V: TRBV9; D: -
CDR3: CASTKPGGAYEQYF; DNA: TGTGCCAGCACCAAACCTGGCGGGGCCTACGAGCAGTACTTC; size: -; J: TRBJ2-7; V: TRBV6-5; D: -
CDR3: CASSSLKYRAITGELFF; DNA: TGTGCCAGCAGCTCCTTAAAGTATCGAGCGATCACCGGGGAGCTGTTTTTT; size: -; J: TRBJ2-2; V: TRBV7-9; D: -
CDR3: CASSVAGGFGYTF; DNA: TGTGCCAGCAGCGTAGCAGGGGGCTTTGGCTACACCTTC; size: -; J: TRBJ1-2; V: TRBV9; D: TRBD1
CDR3: CASSDDRGRDEQYF; DNA: TGTGCCAGCAGCGACGACAGGGGGCGAGACGAGCAGTACTTC; size: -; J: TRBJ2-7; V: TRBV9; D: TRBD1
CDR3: CASSEASGGPSYNEQFF; DNA: TGTGCCAGCAGTGAAGCGTCGGGCGGGCCATCCTACAATGAGCAGTTCTTC; size: -; J: TRBJ2-1; V: TRBV2; D: -
CDR3: CASSLTRAGKAFF; DNA: TGTGCCAGCAGCCTGACTAGGGCGGGAAAAGCTTTCTTT; size: -; J: TRBJ1-1; V: TRBV11-2; D: -
CDR3: CASSAGGGETQYF; DNA: TGTGCCAGCAGTGCGGGAGGGGGAGAGACCCAGTACTTC; size: -; J: TRBJ2-5; V: TRBV25-1; D: TRBD2
CDR3: CASSDWVLLGAGQPQHF; DNA: TGTGCCAGCAGTGATTGGGTTTTGCTGGGGGCCGGTCAGCCCCAGCATTTT; size: -; J: TRBJ1-5; V: TRBV6-1; D: -
CDR3: CASTRGREKLFF; DNA: TGTGCCAGCACCAGGGGGCGCGAAAAACTGTTTTTT; size: -; J: TRBJ1-4; V: TRBV12-3/TRBV12-4; D: TRBD1
CDR3: CASNLGQGNYGYTF; DNA: TGTGCCAGCAACTTAGGACAGGGAAACTATGGCTACACCTTC; size: -; J: TRBJ1-2; V: TRBV13; D: TRBD1
CDR3: CASSATEMNTEAFF; DNA: TGTGCCAGCAGTGCGACAGAAATGAACACTGAAGCTTTCTTT; size: -; J: TRBJ1-1; V: TRBV2; D: -
CDR3: CASIDSTNEKLFF; DNA: TGTGCCAGCATAGACTCAACTAATGAAAAACTGTTTTTT; size: -; J: TRBJ1-4; V: TRBV28; D: -
CDR3: CASSIGTSGLNEQFF; DNA: TGTGCCAGTAGTATTGGGACTAGCGGGCTTAATGAGCAGTTCTTC; size: -; J: TRBJ2-1; V: TRBV19; D: TRBD2
CDR3: CASTGQAHTDTQYF; DNA: TGCGCCAGCACCGGACAGGCCCACACAGATACGCAGTATTTT; size: -; J: TRBJ2-3; V: TRBV10-2; D: TRBD1
CDR3: CASSREGILDEQYF; DNA: TGTGCCAGCAGTAGGGAGGGGATATTAGACGAGCAGTACTTC; size: -; J: TRBJ2-7; V: TRBV2; D: TRBD2
CDR3: CASSPQGVNEKLFF; DNA: TGTGCCAGCTCACCACAGGGAGTGAACGAAAAACTGTTTTTT; size: once; J: TRBJ1-4; V: TRBV18; D: -
CDR3: CASSPYAGTKYEQYF; DNA: TGTGCCAGCAGTCCTTATGCGGGGACCAAGTACGAGCAGTACTTC; size: -; J: TRBJ2-7; V: TRBV28; D: -
CDR3: CASSEKYQYF; DNA: TGTGCCAGCAGTGAAAAATACCAGTACTTC; size: -; J: TRBJ2-5; V: TRBV2; D: -
CDR3: CASSPWTSDYEQYF; DNA: TGTGCCAGCAGCCCCTGGACTAGCGACTACGAGCAGTACTTC; size: -; J: TRBJ2-7; V: TRBV11-2; D: TRBD2
CDR3: CASNVTPGNTEAFF; DNA: TGTGCCAGCAATGTCACTCCCGGGAACACTGAAGCTTTCTTT; size: once; J: TRBJ1-1; V: TRBV28; D: -
CDR3: CASSPLAGEQYF; DNA: TGTGCCAGCTCACCATTAGCGGGCGAGCAGTACTTC; size: -; J: TRBJ2-7; V: TRBV18; D: TRBD2
CDR3: CASSWGTGTGNTIYF; DNA: TGTGCCAGCAGCTGGGGGACAGGGACTGGAAACACCATATATTTT; size: -; J: TRBJ1-3; V: TRBV5-4; D: TRBD1
CDR3: CASSNRDSGAKNIQYF; DNA: TGTGCCAGCAGCAACCGGGACAGTGGGGCCAAAAACATTCAGTACTTC; size: -; J: TRBJ2-4; V: TRBV7-9; D: TRBD1
CDR3: CAWREVRQETQYF; DNA: TGTGCCTGGAGAGAGGTTCGGCAAGAGACCCAGTACTTC; size: -; J: TRBJ2-5; V: TRBV30; D: -
CDR3: CASSLVALNQPQHF; DNA: TGTGCCAGCAGCTTAGTAGCCCTCAATCAGCCCCAGCATTTT; size: -; J: TRBJ1-5; V: TRBV7-2; D: -
CDR3: CASSTGGTGNTIYF; DNA: TGCGCCAGCAGCACGGGGGGGACTGGAAACACCATATATTTT; size: -; J: TRBJ1-3; V: TRBV5-1; D: -
CDR3: CASSFRTGATLGYGYTF; DNA: TGTGCCAGTAGTTTTCGGACAGGGGCCACCCTTGGCTATGGCTACACCTTC; size: -; J: TRBJ1-2; V: TRBV19; D: TRBD1
CDR3: CASSESLPEGTDTQYF; DNA: TGCGCCAGCAGTGAGTCCTTACCGGAGGGCACAGATACGCAGTATTTT; size: -; J: TRBJ2-3; V: TRBV10-1; D: -
CDR3: CASSPLSSRADTQYF; DNA: TGCGCCAGCAGTCCCCTTTCCTCCAGGGCAGATACGCAGTATTTT; size: -; J: TRBJ2-3; V: TRBV4-1; D: -